This T cell receptor (beta chain) derives from a study of esophageal squamous cell carcinoma under preoperative chemotherapy. Study-wide results and limits: Clonal contraction, more than amplification, hit abundant clones after paclitaxel-nedaplatin.

TCRdb reprocessed the PCR reads via MiXCR and lists one record per CDR3 protein. This table has thousands of distinct CDR3 sequences, about a third appearing once. Time point specified: before preoperative PTX-NDP chemotherapy. Before surgery, patients were given preoperative paclitaxel-nedaplatin chemotherapy. This clonotype is termed medium-sized (0.01 to 0.1%). Its antigen is as yet unknown. Sample acquisition took place from a patient given preoperative chemotherapy. The TCR was taken from a human donor with esophageal squamous cell carcinoma. The donor label of this sample is uncertain.

In DNA form, the CDR3 reads TGTGCCAGCAAGCTTGGGGGCGGAGAGACCCAGTACTTC. Translation: CASKLGGGETQYF. The rearrangement joins TRBV7-2 to TRBJ2-5; possible D gene TRBD1, 6 bases. The CDR3 is 13 amino acids. CDR1 is SGHTA and CDR2 is FQGNSA in the germline V gene. V dropped 7 bases and J dropped 4 bases, with 13 bases sitting between them. The variable domain in full, with the rest retrieved from reference TRBV7-2 and TRBJ2-5, is GAGVSQSPSNKVTEKGKDVELRCDPISGHTALYWYRQSLGQGLEFLIYFQGNSAPDKSGLPSDRFSAERTGGSVSTLTIQRTQQEDSAVYLCASKLGGGETQYFGPGTRLLVL.